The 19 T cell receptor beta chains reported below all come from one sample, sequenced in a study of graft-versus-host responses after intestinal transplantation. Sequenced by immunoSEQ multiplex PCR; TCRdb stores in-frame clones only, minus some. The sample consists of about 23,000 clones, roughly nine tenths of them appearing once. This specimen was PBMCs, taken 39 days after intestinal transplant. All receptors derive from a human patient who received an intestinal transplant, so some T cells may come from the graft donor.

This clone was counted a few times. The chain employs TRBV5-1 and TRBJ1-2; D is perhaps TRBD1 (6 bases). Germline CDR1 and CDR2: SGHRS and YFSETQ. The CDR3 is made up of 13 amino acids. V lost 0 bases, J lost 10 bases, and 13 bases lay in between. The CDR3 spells CASSLDRVADYTF. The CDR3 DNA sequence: TGCGCCAGCAGCTTGGACAGGGTTGCGGACTACACCTTC.

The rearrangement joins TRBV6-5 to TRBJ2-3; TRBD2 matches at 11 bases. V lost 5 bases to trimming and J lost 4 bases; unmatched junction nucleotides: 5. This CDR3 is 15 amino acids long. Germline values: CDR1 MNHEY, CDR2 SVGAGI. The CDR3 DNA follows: TGTGCCAGCAGTCACGGACTAGCGGGTTCAGATACGCAGTATTTT. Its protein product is CASSHGLAGSDTQYF.

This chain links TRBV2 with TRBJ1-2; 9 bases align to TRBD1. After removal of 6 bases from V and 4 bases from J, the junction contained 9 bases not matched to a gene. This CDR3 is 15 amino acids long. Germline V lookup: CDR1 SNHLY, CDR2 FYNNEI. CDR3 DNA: TGTGCCAGCAGGCCCCGGGACAGGGTGATCTATGGCTACACCTTC. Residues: CASRPRDRVIYGYTF. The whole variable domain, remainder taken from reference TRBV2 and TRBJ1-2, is EPEVTQTPSHQVTQMGQEVILRCVPISNHLYFYWYRQILGQKVEFLVSFYNNEISEKSEIFDDQFSVERPDGSNFTLKIRSTKLEDSAMYFCASRPRDRVIYGYTFGSGTRLTVV.

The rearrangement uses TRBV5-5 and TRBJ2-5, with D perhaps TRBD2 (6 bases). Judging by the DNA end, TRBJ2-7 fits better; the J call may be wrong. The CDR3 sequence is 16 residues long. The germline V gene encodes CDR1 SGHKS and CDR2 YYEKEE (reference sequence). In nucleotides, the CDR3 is TGTGCCAGCAGCGTAAAACTAGCTCAAAGCTCCTACGAGCAGTACTTC. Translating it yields CASSVKLAQSSYEQYF.

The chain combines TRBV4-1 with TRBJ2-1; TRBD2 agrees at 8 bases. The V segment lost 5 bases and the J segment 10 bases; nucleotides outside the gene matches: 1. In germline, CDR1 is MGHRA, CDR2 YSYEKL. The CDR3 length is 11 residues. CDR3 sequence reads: CASSSSGEQFF. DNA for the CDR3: TGCGCCAGCAGCTCTAGCGGGGAGCAGTTCTTC.

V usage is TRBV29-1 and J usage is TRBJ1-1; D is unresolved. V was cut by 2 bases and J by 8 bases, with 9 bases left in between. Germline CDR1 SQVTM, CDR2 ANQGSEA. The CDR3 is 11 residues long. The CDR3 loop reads CSVEKGMEAFF. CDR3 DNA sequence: TGCAGCGTTGAAAAGGGAATGGAAGCTTTCTTT.

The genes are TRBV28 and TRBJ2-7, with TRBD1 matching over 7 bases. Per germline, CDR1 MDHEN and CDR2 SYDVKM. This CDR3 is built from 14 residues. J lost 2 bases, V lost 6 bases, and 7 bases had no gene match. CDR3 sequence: CASSRDRVPYEQYF. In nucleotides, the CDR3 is TGTGCCAGCAGCCGAGACAGGGTTCCCTACGAGCAGTACTTC.

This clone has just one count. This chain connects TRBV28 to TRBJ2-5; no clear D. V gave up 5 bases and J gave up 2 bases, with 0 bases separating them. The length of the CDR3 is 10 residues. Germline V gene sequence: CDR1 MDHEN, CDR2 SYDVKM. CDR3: CASSQETQYF. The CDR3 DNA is TGTGCCAGCAGTCAAGAGACCCAGTACTTC.

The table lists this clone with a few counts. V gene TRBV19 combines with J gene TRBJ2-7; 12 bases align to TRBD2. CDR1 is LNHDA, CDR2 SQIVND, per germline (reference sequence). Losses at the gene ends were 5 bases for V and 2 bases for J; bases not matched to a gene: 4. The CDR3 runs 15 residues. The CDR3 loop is CASSGLAGGPYEQYF. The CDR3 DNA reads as TGTGCCAGTAGTGGGCTAGCGGGAGGGCCCTACGAGCAGTACTTC.

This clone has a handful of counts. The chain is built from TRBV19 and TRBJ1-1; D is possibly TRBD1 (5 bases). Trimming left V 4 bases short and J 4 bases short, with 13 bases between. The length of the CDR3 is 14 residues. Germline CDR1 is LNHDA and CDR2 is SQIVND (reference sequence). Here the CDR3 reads CASSNWGLSTEAFF. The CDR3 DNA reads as TGTGCCAGTAGTAATTGGGGCTTAAGCACTGAAGCTTTCTTT.

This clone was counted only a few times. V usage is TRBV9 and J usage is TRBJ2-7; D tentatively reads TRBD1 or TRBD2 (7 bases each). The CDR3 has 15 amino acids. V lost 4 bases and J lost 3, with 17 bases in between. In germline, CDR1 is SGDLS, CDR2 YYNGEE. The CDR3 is CASSPGGGQNYEQYF. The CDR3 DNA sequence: TGTGCCAGCAGCCCAGGGGGGGGGCAGAACTACGAGCAGTACTTC.

This CDR3 reads CASSQDPSPGTRVPQETQYF. In DNA form, the CDR3 reads TGCGCCAGCAGCCAAGATCCATCCCCCGGGACTAGGGTCCCTCAAGAGACCCAGTACTTC. The chain links TRBV4-1 to TRBJ2-5, with 8 bases lining up with TRBD2. CDR3 length equals 20 residues. V dropped 0 bases and J dropped 2; count of bases not matched to a gene: 17. The germline V gene encodes CDR1 MGHRA and CDR2 YSYEKL.

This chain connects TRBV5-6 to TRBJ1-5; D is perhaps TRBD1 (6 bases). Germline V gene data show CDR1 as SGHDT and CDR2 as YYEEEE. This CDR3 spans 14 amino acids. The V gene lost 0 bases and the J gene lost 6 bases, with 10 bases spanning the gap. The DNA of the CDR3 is TGTGCCAGCAGCTTGGGAGGGGGAAGTCAGCCCCAGCATTTT. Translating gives CASSLGGGSQPQHF.

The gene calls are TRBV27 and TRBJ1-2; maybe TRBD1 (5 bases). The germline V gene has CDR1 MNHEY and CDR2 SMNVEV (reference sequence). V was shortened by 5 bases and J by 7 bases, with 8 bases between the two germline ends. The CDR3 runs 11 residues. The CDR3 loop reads CASSMGGGYTF. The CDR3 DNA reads TGTGCCAGCAGTATGGGGGGTGGCTACACCTTC.

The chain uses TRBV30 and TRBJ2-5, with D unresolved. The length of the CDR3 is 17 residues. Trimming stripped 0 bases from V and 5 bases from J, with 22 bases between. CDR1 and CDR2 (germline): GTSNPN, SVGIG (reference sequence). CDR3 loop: CAWSVGYSPSSRETQYF. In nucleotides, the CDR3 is TGTGCCTGGAGTGTAGGCTACTCCCCCTCGAGTCGGGAGACCCAGTACTTC.

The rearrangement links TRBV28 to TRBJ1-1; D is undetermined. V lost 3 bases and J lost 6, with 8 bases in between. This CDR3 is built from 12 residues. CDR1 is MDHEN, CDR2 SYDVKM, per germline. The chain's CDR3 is CASSFLASEAFF. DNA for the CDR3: TGTGCCAGCAGTTTCCTGGCCTCTGAAGCTTTCTTT.

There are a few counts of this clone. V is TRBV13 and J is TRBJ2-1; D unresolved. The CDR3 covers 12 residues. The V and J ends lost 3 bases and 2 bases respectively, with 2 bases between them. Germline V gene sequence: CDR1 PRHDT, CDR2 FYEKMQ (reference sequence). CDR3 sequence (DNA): TGTGCCAGCAGCTTCGCCTACAATGAGCAGTTCTTC. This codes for CASSFAYNEQFF.

CDR3 sequence: CASSPRSSYEQYF. DNA of the CDR3: TGCGCCAGCAGTCCGCGCAGTTCCTACGAGCAGTACTTC. The chain carries TRBV23-1 and TRBJ2-7; D gene ambiguous. TRBV23-1 is an ORF, and what it does is uncertain. The CDR3 is 13 residues long. V gave up 4 bases and J gave up 1 base, with 8 bases separating them.

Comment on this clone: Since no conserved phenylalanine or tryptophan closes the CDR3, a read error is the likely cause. The CDR3 sequence is CASSMGDNNYGYTL. CDR3 sequence (DNA): TGTGCCAGTAGTATGGGGGACAATAACTATGGCTACACCCTC. The chain joins TRBV19 to TRBJ1-2; the D gene is possibly TRBD1 (6 bases). Trimming shortened V by 3 bases and J by 1 base, and 9 bases separated the two germline ends. The CDR3 covers 14 residues. CDR1 and CDR2 (germline): LNHDA, SQIVND (reference sequence).